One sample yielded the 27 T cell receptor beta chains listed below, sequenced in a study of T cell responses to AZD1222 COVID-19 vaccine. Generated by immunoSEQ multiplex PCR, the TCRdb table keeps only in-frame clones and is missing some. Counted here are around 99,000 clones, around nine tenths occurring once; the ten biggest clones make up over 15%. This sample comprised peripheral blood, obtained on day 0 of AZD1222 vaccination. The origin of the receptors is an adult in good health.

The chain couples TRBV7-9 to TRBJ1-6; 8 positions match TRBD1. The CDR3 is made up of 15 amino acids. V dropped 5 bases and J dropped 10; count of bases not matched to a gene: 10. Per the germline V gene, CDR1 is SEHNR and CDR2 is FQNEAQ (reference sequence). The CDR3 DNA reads TGTGCCAGCAGCCGACCCGACAGGGGTGGATCACCCCTCCACTTT. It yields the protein CASSRPDRGGSPLHF. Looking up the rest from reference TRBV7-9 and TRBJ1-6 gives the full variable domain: DTGVSQNPRHKITKRGQNVTFRCDPISEHNRLYWYRQTLGQGPEFLTYFQNEAQLEKSRLLSDRFSAERPKGSFSTLEIQRTEQGDSAMYLCASSRPDRGGSPLHFGNGTRLTVT.

The CDR3 loop reads CASSGKQRYV. As DNA, the CDR3 is TGTGCCAGCAGCGGGAAGCAGAGGTACGTC. J is TRBJ2-7 and V is TRBV21-1. TRBV21-1 is annotated as a pseudogene. The length of the CDR3 is 10 residues.

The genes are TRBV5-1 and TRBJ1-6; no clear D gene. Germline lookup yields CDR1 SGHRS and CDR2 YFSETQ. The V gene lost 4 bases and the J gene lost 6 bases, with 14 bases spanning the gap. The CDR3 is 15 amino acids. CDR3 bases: TGCGCCAGCAGCCAAGAAGCAGTCTCTAATTCACCCCTCCACTTT. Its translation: CASSQEAVSNSPLHF. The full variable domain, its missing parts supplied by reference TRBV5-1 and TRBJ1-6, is KAGVTQTPRYLIKTRGQQVTLSCSPISGHRSVSWYQQTPGQGLQFLFEYFSETQRNKGNFPGRFSGRQFSNSRSEMNVSTLELGDSALYLCASSQEAVSNSPLHFGNGTRLTVT.

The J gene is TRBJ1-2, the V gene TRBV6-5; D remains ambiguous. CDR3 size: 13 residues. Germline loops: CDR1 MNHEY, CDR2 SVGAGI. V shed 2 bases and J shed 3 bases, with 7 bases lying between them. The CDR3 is CASSYRTDYGYTF. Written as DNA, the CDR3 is TGTGCCAGCAGTTACAGGACGGACTATGGCTACACCTTC.

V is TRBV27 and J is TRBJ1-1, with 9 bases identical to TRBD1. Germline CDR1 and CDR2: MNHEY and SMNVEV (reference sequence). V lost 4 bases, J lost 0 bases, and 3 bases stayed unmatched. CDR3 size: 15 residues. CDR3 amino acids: CASSSGQGMNTEAFF. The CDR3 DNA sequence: TGTGCCAGCAGTTCGGGACAGGGTATGAACACTGAAGCTTTCTTT.

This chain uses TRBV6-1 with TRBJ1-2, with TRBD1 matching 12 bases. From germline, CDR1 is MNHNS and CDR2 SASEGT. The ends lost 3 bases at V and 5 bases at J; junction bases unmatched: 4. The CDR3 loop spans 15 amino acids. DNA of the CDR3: TGTGCCAGCAGTGAGGGACAGGGGGCTCTTTATGGCTACACCTTC. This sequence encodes CASSEGQGALYGYTF.

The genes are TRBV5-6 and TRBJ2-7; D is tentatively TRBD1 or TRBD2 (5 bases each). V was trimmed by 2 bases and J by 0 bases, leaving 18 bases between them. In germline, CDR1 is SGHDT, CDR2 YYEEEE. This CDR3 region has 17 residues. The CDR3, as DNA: TGTGCCAGCAGCTTTATAGGGGAGCTACCCCGCTCCTACGAGCAGTACTTC. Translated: CASSFIGELPRSYEQYF. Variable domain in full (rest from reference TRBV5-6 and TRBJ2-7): DAGVTQSPTHLIKTRGQQVTLRCSPKSGHDTVSWYQQALGQGPQFIFQYYEEEERQRGNFPDRFSGHQFPNYSSELNVNALLLGDSALYLCASSFIGELPRSYEQYFGPGTRLTVT.

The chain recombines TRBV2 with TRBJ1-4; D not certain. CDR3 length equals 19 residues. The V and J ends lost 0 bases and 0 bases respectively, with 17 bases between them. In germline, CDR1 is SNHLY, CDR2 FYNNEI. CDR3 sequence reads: CASSEARQAPIATNEKLFF. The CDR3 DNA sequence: TGTGCCAGCAGTGAAGCGCGGCAGGCCCCTATTGCAACTAATGAAAAACTGTTTTTT. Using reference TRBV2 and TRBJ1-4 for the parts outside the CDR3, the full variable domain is EPEVTQTPSHQVTQMGQEVILRCVPISNHLYFYWYRQILGQKVEFLVSFYNNEISEKSEIFDDQFSVERPDGSNFTLKIRSTKLEDSAMYFCASSEARQAPIATNEKLFFGSGTQLSVL.

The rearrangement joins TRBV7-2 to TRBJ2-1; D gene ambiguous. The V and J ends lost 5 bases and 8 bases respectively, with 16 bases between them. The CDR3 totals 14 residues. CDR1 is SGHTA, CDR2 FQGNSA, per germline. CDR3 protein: CASSLDFRADEQFF. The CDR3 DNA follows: TGTGCCAGCAGCCTTGACTTTAGAGCCGATGAGCAGTTCTTC.

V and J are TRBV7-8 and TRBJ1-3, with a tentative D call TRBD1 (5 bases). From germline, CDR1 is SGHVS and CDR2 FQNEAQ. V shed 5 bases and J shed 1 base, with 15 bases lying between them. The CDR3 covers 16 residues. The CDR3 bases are TGTGCCAGCAGCCCCTGGGGGGACTCATCTGGAAACACCATATATTTT. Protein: CASSPWGDSSGNTIYF.

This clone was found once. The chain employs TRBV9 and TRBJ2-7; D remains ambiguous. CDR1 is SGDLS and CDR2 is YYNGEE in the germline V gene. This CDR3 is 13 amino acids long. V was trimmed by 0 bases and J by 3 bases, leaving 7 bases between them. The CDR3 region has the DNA TGTGCCAGCAGCGTAGACGACCACTACGAGCAGTACTTC. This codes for CASSVDDHYEQYF.

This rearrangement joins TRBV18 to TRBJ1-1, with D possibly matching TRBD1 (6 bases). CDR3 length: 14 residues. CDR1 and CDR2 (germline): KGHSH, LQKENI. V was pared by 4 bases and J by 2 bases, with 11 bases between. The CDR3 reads CASSLRTVNTEAFF. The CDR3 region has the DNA TGTGCCAGCTCACTCCGGACAGTTAACACTGAAGCTTTCTTT.

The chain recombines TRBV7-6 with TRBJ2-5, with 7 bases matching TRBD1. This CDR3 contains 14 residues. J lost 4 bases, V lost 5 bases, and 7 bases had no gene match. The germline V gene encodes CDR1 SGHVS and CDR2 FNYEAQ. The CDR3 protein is CASSHRDSPETQYF. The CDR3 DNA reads TGTGCCAGCAGCCACCGGGACAGCCCAGAGACCCAGTACTTC.

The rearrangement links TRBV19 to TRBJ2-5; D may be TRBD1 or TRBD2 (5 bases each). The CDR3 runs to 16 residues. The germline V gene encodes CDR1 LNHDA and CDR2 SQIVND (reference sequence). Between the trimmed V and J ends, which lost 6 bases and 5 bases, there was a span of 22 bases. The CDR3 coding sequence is TGTGCCAGTAGCCCCCAGAGCCGCCGGGGCGGTGAGACCCAGTACTTC. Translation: CASSPQSRRGGETQYF.

CDR3 residues: CASSPFIGGPLRPSYEQYF. CDR3 DNA: TGTGCCAGCAGCCCATTTATAGGGGGACCGTTACGACCGAGCTACGAGCAGTACTTC. The chain recombines TRBV7-2 with TRBJ2-7, with D possibly TRBD1 on 6 matching bases. CDR1 SGHTA and CDR2 FQGNSA come from the germline V gene. The CDR3 spans 19 residues. The germline V and J ends were trimmed by 5 bases and 3 bases, with 29 bases remaining between them.

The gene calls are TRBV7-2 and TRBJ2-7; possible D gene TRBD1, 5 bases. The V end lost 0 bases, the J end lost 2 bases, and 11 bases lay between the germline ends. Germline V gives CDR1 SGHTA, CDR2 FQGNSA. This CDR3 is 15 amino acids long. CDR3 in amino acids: CASSLASDSAYEQYV. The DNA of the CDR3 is TGTGCCAGCAGCTTAGCTTCCGACAGCGCCTACGAGCAGTACGTC.

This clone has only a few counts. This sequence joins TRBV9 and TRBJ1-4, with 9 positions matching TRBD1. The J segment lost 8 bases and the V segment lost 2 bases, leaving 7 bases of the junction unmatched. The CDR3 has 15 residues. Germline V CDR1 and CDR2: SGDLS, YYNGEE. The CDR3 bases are TGTGCCAGCAGCGTGACAGGGGGGTATGGAGAAAAACTGTTTTTT. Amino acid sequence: CASSVTGGYGEKLFF.

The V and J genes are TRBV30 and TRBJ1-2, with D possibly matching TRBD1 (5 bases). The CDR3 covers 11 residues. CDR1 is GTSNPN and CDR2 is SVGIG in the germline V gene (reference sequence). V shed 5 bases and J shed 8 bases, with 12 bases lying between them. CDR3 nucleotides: TGTGCCTGGTGGGGGTATTGGGGCTACACCTTC. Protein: CAWWGYWGYTF.

The CDR3 DNA reads TGTGCCAGCAGTCGAGCGTACGAGCAGTACTTC. This sequence encodes CASSRAYEQYF. J is TRBJ2-7 and V is TRBV28; unclear D gene. V dropped 5 bases and J dropped 4 bases, with 6 bases sitting between them. This CDR3 spans 11 amino acids. Per the germline V gene, CDR1 is MDHEN and CDR2 is SYDVKM.

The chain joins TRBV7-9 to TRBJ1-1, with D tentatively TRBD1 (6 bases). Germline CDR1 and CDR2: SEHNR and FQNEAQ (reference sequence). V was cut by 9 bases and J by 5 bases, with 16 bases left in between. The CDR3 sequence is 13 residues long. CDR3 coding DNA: TGTGCCAGACTAATTACAGGGAGAACTGAAGCTTTCTTT. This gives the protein CARLITGRTEAFF.

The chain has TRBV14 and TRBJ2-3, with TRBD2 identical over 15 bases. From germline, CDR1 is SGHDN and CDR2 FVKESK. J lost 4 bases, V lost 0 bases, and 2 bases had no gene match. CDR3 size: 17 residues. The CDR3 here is CASSQEGTSGGSDTQYF. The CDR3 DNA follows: TGTGCCAGCAGCCAAGAGGGGACTAGCGGGGGGTCAGATACGCAGTATTTT.

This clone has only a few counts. CDR3 in amino acids: CASSLGAGDYEQYF. In nucleotides, the CDR3 is TGTGCCAGCAGCTTAGGGGCAGGGGACTACGAGCAGTACTTC. This chain links TRBV7-2 with TRBJ2-7; a weak D match, TRBD1 (6 bases). Germline V gene sequence: CDR1 SGHTA, CDR2 FQGNSA. Trimming took off 1 base at V and 3 bases at J, with 10 bases between the two ends. The CDR3 extends over 14 amino acids.

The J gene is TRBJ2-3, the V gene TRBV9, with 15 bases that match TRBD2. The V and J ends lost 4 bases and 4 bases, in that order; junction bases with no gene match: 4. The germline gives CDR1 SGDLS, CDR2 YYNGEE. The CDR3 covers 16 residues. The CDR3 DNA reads TGTGCCAGCAGCTTTTGGACTAGCGGGGGGGCAGATACGCAGTATTTT. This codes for CASSFWTSGGADTQYF. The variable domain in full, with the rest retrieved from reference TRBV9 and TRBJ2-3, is DSGVTQTPKHLITATGQRVTLRCSPRSGDLSVYWYQQSLDQGLQFLIQYYNGEERAKGNILERFSAQQFPDLHSELNLSSLELGDSALYFCASSFWTSGGADTQYFGPGTRLTVL.

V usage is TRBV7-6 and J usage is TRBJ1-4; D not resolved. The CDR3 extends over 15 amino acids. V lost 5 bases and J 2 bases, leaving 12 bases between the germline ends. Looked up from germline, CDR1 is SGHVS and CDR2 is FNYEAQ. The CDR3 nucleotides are TGTGCCAGCAGCCCCCTTCTTCGGACTAATGAAAAACTGTTTTTT. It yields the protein CASSPLLRTNEKLFF.

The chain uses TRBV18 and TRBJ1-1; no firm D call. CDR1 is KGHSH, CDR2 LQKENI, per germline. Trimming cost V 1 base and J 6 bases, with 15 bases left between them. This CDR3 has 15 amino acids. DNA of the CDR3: TGTGCCAGCTCACCACGGGAGATAGTAAATGCTGAAGCTTTCTTT. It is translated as CASSPREIVNAEAFF. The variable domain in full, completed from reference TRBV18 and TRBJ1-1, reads NAGVMQNPRHLVRRRGQEARLRCSPMKGHSHVYWYRQLPEEGLKFMVYLQKENIIDESGMPKERFSAEFPKEGPSILRIQQVVRGDSAAYFCASSPREIVNAEAFFGQGTRLTVV.

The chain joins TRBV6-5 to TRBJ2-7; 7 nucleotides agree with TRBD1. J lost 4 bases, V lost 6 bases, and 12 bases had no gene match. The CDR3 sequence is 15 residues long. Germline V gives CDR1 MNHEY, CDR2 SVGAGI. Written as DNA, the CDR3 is TGTGCCAGCAGCCCCCTCGGGACAGCTTTTTACGAGCAGTACTTC. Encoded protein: CASSPLGTAFYEQYF.

The chain's CDR3 is CASSSPLAGSKYF. DNA for the CDR3: TGTGCCAGCAGTAGTCCACTAGCGGGGTCAAAGTACTTC. The J gene is TRBJ2-7, the V gene TRBV2; 10 nucleotides match TRBD2. From germline, CDR1 is SNHLY and CDR2 FYNNEI. The V gene end was trimmed by 5 bases and the J gene end by 11 bases; junction bases not matched to a gene: 9. The CDR3 is made up of 13 amino acids.